This TCR beta chain was profiled in a study of T cell responses to AZD1222 COVID-19 vaccine. Study observations and caveats: Repertoire sampling happened only post peak T cell response. Donors in the cohort were predominantly white British and more often female, and clonal diversity was possibly underestimated. Spike regions recognized by vaccine-associated CD4 TCRs spanned the protein, led by 160-218 and 743-854.

Generated by immunoSEQ multiplex PCR, the TCRdb table keeps only in-frame clones and is missing some. Of 90,000 to 150,000 clones listed, approximately 87% are singletons. The V end lost 6 bases, the J end lost 5 bases, and 4 bases lay between the germline ends. Germline-derived CDR1 and CDR2 are MNHNY and SVGAGI (reference sequence). This CDR3 spans 10 amino acids. Comments on this clone: The antigen remains undetermined.

Here the sequenced sample was peripheral blood, taken on day 0 of AZD1222 vaccination. The TCR was taken from an adult in good health. This chain uses TRBV6-6 with TRBJ1-1; D unresolved. The CDR3 loop is CASRGTEAFF. CDR3 nucleotide sequence: TGTGCCAGCAGGGGGACTGAAGCTTTCTTT.